The entry below describes one T cell receptor (beta chain). Its recognized antigen is unknown. HCMV serostatus was determined by detecting HCMV-specific IgG in serum with a commercial ELISA kit. Ficoll density gradient centrifugation was used to isolate peripheral blood mononuclear cells from blood. The data are from a study of T cells expressing NK-cell markers (dated by TCRdb to 2020 to 2022). Concerning the study at large: TCR beta-chain repertoires were profiled in sorted CD3+CD56+NKG2C+, CD3+CD56+NKG2C- and CD3+CD56-NKG2C+ T-cell subsets from roughly eight donors. Among the eight sequenced donors, seven were HCMV-seropositive and one was HCMV-seronegative. Sequencing of the libraries produced 2 x 150 bp reads on Illumina HiSeq 2000/2500, MiSeq or NextSeq. The eight sequenced donors were randomly selected healthy volunteers, three men and five women. The full study reports these points: It remained unclear whether the expanded NKG2C-expressing T cell clones were specific for HCMV antigens. For over five donors, the dominant CD3+CD56+NKG2C+ clonotypes were among the top 10 CD8+ clonotypes and accounted for 1.0-7.0% of CD8+ T cells. Those dominant clonotypes were again the most abundant among CD3+CD56-NKG2C+ cells in several donors, at roughly 25-60.1%.

The CDR3 goes from the cysteine to the phenylalanine over 15 residues. DNA was not recorded. For CDR1 and CDR2, the germline V gene lists SGHTA and FQGNSA. Sequencing instrument: Illumina HiSeq 2000. 5'RACE template switching, by which a universal primer site and unique molecular identifiers were added, was used to make TCR beta cDNA libraries. Synthesis of cDNA was primed from the TCR beta constant segment and was followed by two consecutive PCR amplification steps. As for the authors' bioinformatics: Reads were demultiplexed and grouped by UMI with MIGEC, and clonotypes were assembled and quantified with MiTCR. To exclude erroneous sequences, only TCR cDNA sequences supported by at least two reads were retained. The tcR package was used for downstream repertoire analysis, with clonotypes matched between fractions based on CDR3 nucleotide sequence plus V segment. VDJmatch was used to annotate antigen specificity against VDJdb, with one amino acid substitution in CDR3 permitted. TCRdb reprocessed the reads and provides one entry for every CDR3 protein sequence; no DNA is given. The V and J calls here are based on TCRdb, not the publication. The table kept for this sample lists some 450,000 distinct CDR3 sequences. The top ten hold less than 7.5% of the sample.

This clonotype was obtained from a woman aged 18 to 75 in good health. The chain couples TRBV7-2 to TRBJ2-1; TCRdb proposes TRBD2, but this gene call is untestable without DNA. Sequenced sample: blood T cells: a sorted CD56 or NKG2C T cell subset, CD4+ or CD8+ T cells, or bulk PBMC T cells (not recorded which). The CDR3 region has the sequence CASSTTSGTHNEQFF.